The 23 T cell receptor beta chains reported below all come from one sample, sequenced in a study of PD-1 blockade in classical Hodgkin lymphoma. The table came from immunoSEQ multiplex PCR; TCRdb's copy has only in-frame clones and leaves some out. The table includes about 47,000 clones, just over 90% detected once. Described time point: newly diagnosed, previously untreated cHL patient sample. Sequenced material: peripheral blood mononuclear cells (PBMCs). All receptors come from a human donor with classical Hodgkin lymphoma.

This chain uses TRBV27 with TRBJ1-4, with a possible D match to TRBD1 (6 bases). V was pared by 5 bases and J by 5 bases, with 15 bases between. Looked up from germline, CDR1 is MNHEY and CDR2 is SMNVEV (reference sequence). The CDR3 spans 15 residues. The CDR3 loop reads CASSKRTAHNEKLFF. CDR3 DNA: TGTGCCAGCAGTAAAAGGACAGCACACAATGAAAAACTGTTTTTT.

The J gene is TRBJ2-2, the V gene TRBV11-2; possible D gene TRBD2, 5 bases. Trimming pared 1 base from V and 1 base from J, leaving 10 bases between. The germline gives CDR1 SGHAT, CDR2 FQNNGV. The CDR3 has 16 residues. CDR3 region: CASSLVGGRNTGELFF. For the CDR3, the DNA is TGTGCCAGCAGCTTAGTGGGCGGGCGGAACACCGGGGAGCTGTTTTTT.

J is TRBJ1-1 and V is TRBV15, with 9 bases aligning to TRBD1. Germline loops: CDR1 LNHNV, CDR2 YYDKDF (reference sequence). The CDR3 is 15 residues long. V shed 2 bases, J shed 5 bases, and the junction held 6 bases outside the gene matches. CDR3 sequence: CATSRSGQGRTEAFF. CDR3 nucleotide sequence: TGTGCCACCAGCAGATCCGGACAGGGGAGAACTGAAGCTTTCTTT.

The CDR3 nucleotides read TGCGCCAGCCGGAGGAACACTGAAGCTTTCTTT. Encoded protein: CASRRNTEAFF. The V gene is TRBV5-1, the J gene TRBJ1-1; D is undetermined. The CDR3 runs 11 residues. V lost 7 bases and J 1 base, leaving 5 bases between the germline ends. Germline values: CDR1 SGHRS, CDR2 YFSETQ.

The V gene is TRBV25-1, the J gene TRBJ2-1; 10 nucleotides line up with TRBD2. The junction had 6 bases not matched to a gene; V was cut back by 5 bases and J by 2 bases. Per germline, CDR1 MGHDK and CDR2 SYGVNS. This CDR3 is built from 16 residues. The CDR3: CASSPLTSGPYNEQFF. In DNA, the CDR3 is TGTGCCAGCAGTCCACTGACTAGCGGGCCCTACAATGAGCAGTTCTTC. Together with reference TRBV25-1 and TRBJ2-1, the CDR3 gives the full variable domain: EADIYQTPRYLVIGTGKKITLECSQTMGHDKMYWYQQDPGMELHLIHYSYGVNSTEKGDLSSESTVSRIRTEHFPLTLESARPSHTSQYLCASSPLTSGPYNEQFFGPGTRLTVL.

The V gene is TRBV19, the J gene TRBJ2-1; possibly TRBD1 or TRBD2 for D (5 bases each). Per the germline V gene, CDR1 is LNHDA and CDR2 is SQIVND (reference sequence). This CDR3 has 13 residues. V was shortened by 4 bases and J by 7 bases, with 11 bases between the two germline ends. DNA of the CDR3: TGTGCCAGTAGTAAAGGGACGCCGAATGAGCAGTTCTTC. This codes for CASSKGTPNEQFF.

The CDR3 coding sequence is TGTGCCAGCAGTTGGACTAAGAGCACAGATACGCAGTATTTT. Translating it yields CASSWTKSTDTQYF. This chain connects TRBV2 to TRBJ2-3, with D perhaps TRBD2 (6 bases). Germline V gene data show CDR1 as SNHLY and CDR2 as FYNNEI. The CDR3 is 14 residues long. Trimming left V 5 bases short and J 0 bases short, with 9 bases between.

The chain uses TRBV28 and TRBJ2-3, with D perhaps TRBD1 or TRBD2 (5 bases each). Trimming took 6 bases from V and 4 from J, leaving 20 bases between them. CDR3 length: 16 amino acids. Looked up from germline, CDR1 is MDHEN and CDR2 is SYDVKM. The CDR3 nucleotides are TGTGCCAGCAGCTCTGGGACGTTAGATTTCGCAGATACGCAGTATTTT. Its protein product is CASSSGTLDFADTQYF.

This clone has only one observation. J is TRBJ2-6 and V is TRBV28; D not resolved. CDR1 and CDR2 from the germline V gene are MDHEN and SYDVKM. This CDR3 is 14 amino acids long. V shed 4 bases and J shed 3 bases, with 7 bases lying between them. The CDR3 DNA reads TGTGCCAGCAGTTCCTCCCGTGGGGCCAACGTCCTGACTTTC. This gives the protein CASSSSRGANVLTF. Full variable domain (missing parts from reference TRBV28 and TRBJ2-6): DVKVTQSSRYLVKRTGEKVFLECVQDMDHENMFWYRQDPGLGLRLIYFSYDVKMKEKGDIPEGYSVSREKKERFSLILESASTNQTSMYLCASSSSRGANVLTFGAGSRLTVL.

J is TRBJ1-1 and V is TRBV10-3; maybe TRBD1 (6 bases). Trimming cost V 8 bases and J 4 bases, with 17 bases left between them. Germline CDR1 and CDR2: ENHRY and SYGVKD. This CDR3 has 14 residues. The CDR3 sequence: CAIGTGSVVTEAFF. The CDR3, as DNA: TGTGCCATCGGAACAGGGTCAGTCGTCACTGAAGCTTTCTTT.

This clone was seen more than once but under ten times. The CDR3 bases are TGTGCCAGCAGGCCCGGGACGGGGGCCGATGGCTACACCTTC. It is translated as CASRPGTGADGYTF. V and J are TRBV27 and TRBJ1-2, with D maybe TRBD1 (6 bases). The V end was cut by 6 bases, the J end by 6 bases, with 17 bases between. The CDR3 runs to 14 residues. Germline V lookup: CDR1 MNHEY, CDR2 SMNVEV (reference sequence).

This chain uses TRBV6-1 with TRBJ1-1; the D gene is possibly TRBD1 (6 bases). Germline V gene lookup returns CDR1 MNHNS and CDR2 SASEGT. The CDR3 consists of 13 residues. V shed 6 bases and J shed 7 bases, with 15 bases lying between them. The DNA for the CDR3 is TGTGCCAGCAGGAGGGACATCGCATTTGAAGCTTTCTTT. Its translation is CASRRDIAFEAFF.

The chain has TRBV20-1 and TRBJ2-5; D is unresolved. V was cut by 4 bases and J by 3 bases, with 3 bases left in between. The CDR3 totals 10 residues. The germline CDR1 and CDR2 sequences are DFQATT and SNEGSKA (reference sequence). CDR3 sequence reads: CSAIKETQYF. CDR3 nucleotide sequence: TGCAGTGCTATTAAAGAGACCCAGTACTTC.

This sequence joins TRBV19 and TRBJ2-7; TRBD1 agrees at 8 bases. V trimming: 5 bases; J trimming: 4 bases; junction bases outside the gene matches: 10. The CDR3 contains 15 residues. CDR1 is LNHDA and CDR2 is SQIVND in the germline V gene (reference sequence). The CDR3 sequence: CASSGTGFPLYEQYF. The CDR3 coding sequence is TGTGCCAGTAGTGGGACAGGATTCCCGCTTTACGAGCAGTACTTC.

This clone was picked up a small number of times. This chain uses TRBV9 with TRBJ1-3, with unresolved D. The CDR3 contains 16 residues. Trimming stripped 1 base from V and 4 bases from J, with 15 bases between. The germline V gene encodes CDR1 SGDLS and CDR2 YYNGEE. CDR3 residues: CASSVNAGAEGNTIYF. The CDR3 DNA reads as TGTGCCAGCAGCGTAAACGCGGGCGCCGAAGGAAACACCATATATTTT.

V and J are TRBV5-1 and TRBJ2-5; no clear D. Trimming removed 0 bases from V and 3 bases from J, with 12 bases in between. The CDR3 sequence is 15 residues long. Germline V gene lookup returns CDR1 SGHRS and CDR2 YFSETQ. Here the CDR3 DNA reads TGCGCCAGCAGCTTGGAAGGTCGGGCGGAAGAGACCCAGTACTTC. Translated, it gives CASSLEGRAEETQYF.

This clone was seen a single time. CDR3 bases: TGTGCCAGCAGCTTCCGGGGCTATAGCAATCAGCCCCAGCATTTT. This encodes CASSFRGYSNQPQHF. The rearrangement joins TRBV7-8 to TRBJ1-5; perhaps TRBD1 as D (5 bases). This CDR3 contains 15 residues. V dropped 3 bases and J dropped 0 bases, with 9 bases sitting between them. CDR1 is SGHVS and CDR2 is FQNEAQ in the germline V gene.

J is TRBJ1-1 and V is TRBV7-8; a weak D match, TRBD1 (5 bases). The CDR3 covers 15 residues. Germline assignment: CDR1 SGHVS and CDR2 FQNEAQ. V dropped 5 bases and J dropped 4 bases, with 17 bases sitting between them. CDR3 sequence: CASSQRAGVSTEAFF. The CDR3 DNA reads TGTGCCAGCAGCCAACGTGCGGGGGTAAGCACTGAAGCTTTCTTT. Variable domain in full (rest from reference TRBV7-8 and TRBJ1-1): GAGVSQSPRYKVAKRGQDVALRCDPISGHVSLFWYQQALGQGPEFLTYFQNEAQLDKSGLPSDRFFAERPEGSVSTLKIQRTQQEDSAVYLCASSQRAGVSTEAFFGQGTRLTVV.

This rearrangement joins TRBV6-6 to TRBJ1-1; D is uncertain. CDR3 length: 13 residues. Germline V lookup: CDR1 MNHNY, CDR2 SVGAGI (reference sequence). The V end was cut by 4 bases, the J end by 2 bases, with 8 bases between. The CDR3 DNA follows: TGTGCCAGCAGTTTCAATAGTAACACTGAAGCTTTCTTT. Protein product: CASSFNSNTEAFF.

This chain uses TRBV7-3 with TRBJ2-1, with D perhaps matching TRBD2 (5 bases). Germline V lookup: CDR1 SGHTA, CDR2 FQGTGA. The length of the CDR3 is 13 residues. Trimming removed 5 bases from V and 9 bases from J, with 14 bases in between. The CDR3 here is CASSPSGFAEQFF. The CDR3 coding sequence is TGTGCCAGCAGCCCGAGCGGCTTTGCTGAGCAGTTCTTC.

The chain links TRBV28 to TRBJ2-5; D remains ambiguous. CDR3 length: 13 amino acids. V was clipped by 5 bases and J by 2 bases, with 9 bases between them. Germline V CDR1 and CDR2: MDHEN, SYDVKM. CDR3 protein: CASSPDLQETQYF. The DNA of the CDR3 is TGTGCCAGCAGTCCTGACTTGCAAGAGACCCAGTACTTC.

This clone was seen just once. The genes are TRBV4-2 and TRBJ2-1; 14 bases line up with TRBD2. The V segment lost 3 bases and the J segment 7 bases; nucleotides outside the gene matches: 5. The germline V gene encodes CDR1 LGHNA and CDR2 YNFKEQ. The CDR3 consists of 16 residues. DNA for the CDR3: TGTGCCAGCAGCCATGTCAGGACTAGCGGGAGGAATGAGCAGTTCTTC. Residues: CASSHVRTSGRNEQFF.

The sample holds a few counts of this clone. This chain uses TRBV6-1 with TRBJ2-2; D is undetermined. CDR1 is MNHNS and CDR2 is SASEGT in the germline V gene. CDR3 length: 14 amino acids. V was pared by 4 bases and J by 4 bases, with 10 bases between. The CDR3 spells CASSGQWVTGELFF. The CDR3 region has the DNA TGTGCCAGCAGTGGGCAGTGGGTCACCGGGGAGCTGTTTTTT.